This TCR beta chain originates from a study of cytomegalovirus exposure and HLA in healthy donors. General observations from the study: Reports indicated that the classifier achieved high specificity and sensitivity in diagnosing cytomegalovirus status. Cytomegalovirus association was assigned to about 150 TCR beta chains.

The CDR3 contains 14 residues. Germline CDR1 reads MDHEN; CDR2 reads SYDVKM. V was clipped by 4 bases and J by 4 bases, with 14 bases between them. Concerning this clone itself: As yet, its antigen is unknown.

Sequencing used immunoSEQ multiplex PCR; TCRdb keeps in-frame clones, though not all of them. The table shows around 240,000 clones, with roughly 89% occurring only once. The chain uses TRBV28 and TRBJ2-7; D is possibly TRBD1 (6 bases). The clonotype originates from a woman younger than 30 in good health and CMV-seronegative. Sequenced sample: PBMCs. CDR3 sequence reads: CASSSTGNGYEQYF. In nucleotides, the CDR3 is TGTGCCAGCAGTTCTACAGGGAACGGTTACGAGCAGTACTTC.